A selection of T cell receptor beta chains follows, all from one sample in a study of cytomegalovirus exposure and HLA in healthy donors. Produced via immunoSEQ multiplex PCR; TCRdb's table is partial and in-frame only. The sample includes around 120,000 clones, about 80% of them seen just once. The source material was PBMCs. The receptors stem from a man in his 60s in good health and CMV-seropositive. CDR3s include the opening cysteine and the closing phenylalanine or tryptophan. The D gene is left open where the match is weak. Not all rows give a size; the values are once, few, many and, for expanded clones, a class.

J gene | D gene | V gene | clone size | CDR3 DNA | CDR3 protein
TRBJ1-6 | NA | TRBV30 | NA | TGTGCCTGGAGTGCACTCCCGGGGGGAGGTAATTCACCCCTCCACTTT | CAWSALPGGGNSPLHF
TRBJ1-1 | NA | TRBV7-3 | NA | TGTGCCAGCAGCTTAAACAGGGTTACTGAAGCTTTCTTT | CASSLNRVTEAFF
TRBJ1-1 | NA | TRBV11-3 | NA | TGTGCCAGCAGCATCGGACAGAACACTGAAGCTTTCTTT | CASSIGQNTEAFF
TRBJ2-5 | NA | TRBV6-1 | NA | TGTGCCAGCAGTCCCTTGAGTAGGACCCAGTACTTC | CASSPLSRTQYF
TRBJ2-5 | TRBD1 | TRBV19 | once | TGTGCCAGTAGTATCAGGGGACAGTTTCAAGAGACCCAGTACTTC | CASSIRGQFQETQYF
TRBJ1-2 | TRBD1 | TRBV5-1 | NA | TGCGCCAGCAGCTTGGAAACGGGACAGGGATTTTATGGCTACACCTTC | CASSLETGQGFYGYTF
TRBJ2-1 | TRBD2 | TRBV9 | few | TGTGCCAGCAGCGTAGGGCTAGCGGGCTATATAGAGAGCTCCTACAATGAGCAGTTCTTC | CASSVGLAGYIESSYNEQFF
TRBJ1-1 | NA | TRBV29-1 | NA | TGCAGTGCCCAGGGGAACACTGAAGCTTTCTTT | CSAQGNTEAFF
TRBJ1-3 | NA | TRBV6-6 | NA | TGTGCCAGCAGTTACTCTCAGGGCTCTGGAAACACCATATATTTT | CASSYSQGSGNTIYF
TRBJ2-2 | TRBD2 | TRBV10-2 | NA | TGCGCCAGCAGTCCAGCGGGGGGCCACACCGGGGAGCTGTTTTTT | CASSPAGGHTGELFF
TRBJ1-4 | NA | TRBV5-1 | NA | TGCGCCAGCAGCTTTGAGGTCGGGAATGAAAAACTGTTTTTT | CASSFEVGNEKLFF
TRBJ1-5 | NA | TRBV7-8 | few | TGTGCCAGCAGCTTTCTACAGGGTGACCAGCCCCAGCATTTT | CASSFLQGDQPQHF
TRBJ2-1 | TRBD2 | TRBV7-9 | NA | TGTGCCAGCAGCTCCACCGGGACTAGCGGCTACAATGAGCAGTTCTTC | CASSSTGTSGYNEQFF
TRBJ1-3 | NA | TRBV7-9 | NA | TGTGCCAGCAGCTCCCGGGGGATGGAGTCTGGAAACACCATATATTTT | CASSSRGMESGNTIYF
TRBJ1-2 | NA | TRBV19 | NA | TGTGCCAGTACCGGGACACCCAGAGAGGGCTATGGCTACACCTTC | CASTGTPREGYGYTF
TRBJ2-6 | TRBD1 | TRBV19 | NA | TGTGCCAGTAGTATGACCGGGACAGGGGGTCTTGGGGCCAACGTCCTGACTTTC | CASSMTGTGGLGANVLTF
TRBJ1-2 | TRBD1 | TRBV28 | NA | TGTGCCAGCAGCTTAACAGGGGGTAGAAACTATGGCTACACCTTC | CASSLTGGRNYGYTF
TRBJ2-1 | NA | TRBV5-4 | NA | TGTGCCAGCACGCCGGACACGAGCTCCTACAATGAGCAGTTCTTC | CASTPDTSSYNEQFF
TRBJ2-7 | NA | TRBV30 | once | TGTGCCTGGAGTGTAGTCCCCCGGCGGCGGCCATACGAGCAGTACTTC | CAWSVVPRRRPYEQYF
TRBJ1-3 | NA | TRBV7-2 | NA | TGTGCCAGCAGCTTCGCAGGGCCCGGAAACACCATATATTTT | CASSFAGPGNTIYF
TRBJ1-6 | NA | TRBV2 | NA | TGTGCCAGCAGAGTTGGGGGGAATTCACCCCTCCACTTT | CASRVGGNSPLHF
TRBJ2-4 | NA | TRBV5-1 | NA | TGCGCCAGCAGCTTTAATGGGGGAGCGGGTAACATTCAGTACTTC | CASSFNGGAGNIQYF
TRBJ2-1 | NA | TRBV7-2 | NA | TGTGCCAGCAGCCGGGTGGGGCGGTCCCTAAAGGGGAATGAGCAGTTCTTC | CASSRVGRSLKGNEQFF
TRBJ2-7 | TRBD1 | TRBV5-5 | NA | TGTGCCAGCAGCTTGTTTACAGGGGGCGGAAGTATTGACGAGCAGTACTTC | CASSLFTGGGSIDEQYF
TRBJ1-1 | NA | TRBV5-1 | NA | TGCGCCAGCAGCTTGATTGGTACGGACACTGAAGCTTTCTTT | CASSLIGTDTEAFF
TRBJ2-7 | TRBD1 | TRBV27 | once | TGTGCCAGCAGTCTCGGACAGGGGATGTCCTACGAGCAGTACTTC | CASSLGQGMSYEQYF
TRBJ1-6 | NA | TRBV30 | NA | TGTGCCTGGAGTGTAGAAATCATCAGTCCGATCCGGGGTTCACCCCTCCACTTT | CAWSVEIISPIRGSPLHF
TRBJ1-6 | NA | TRBV10-1 | NA | TGCGCCAGCAGTGAGTCTTATGCAGCGCCAGGGAGGGATTCACCCCTCCACTTT | CASSESYAAPGRDSPLHF
TRBJ2-5 | NA | TRBV18 | few | TGTGCCAGCTCACCTCCAGGCCAAGAGACCCAGTACTTC | CASSPPGQETQYF
TRBJ2-1 | TRBD2 | TRBV5-6 | NA | TGTGCCAGCAGACTCGCGGGAGTCAATGAGCAGTTCTTC | CASRLAGVNEQFF
TRBJ2-7 | TRBD1 | TRBV5-4 | NA | TGTGCCAGCAGCTTGGGCGGGGACAGGGGGCATTACGAGCAGTACTTC | CASSLGGDRGHYEQYF
TRBJ2-5 | NA | TRBV6-6 | NA | TGTGCCAGCAGTAACCCCGAGGCGTCGGAGACCCAGTACTTC | CASSNPEASETQYF
TRBJ2-2 | NA | TRBV7-2 | once | TGTGCCAGCAGCTTACAGGGGATCGGGGAGCTGTTTTTT | CASSLQGIGELFF
TRBJ1-1 | NA | TRBV6-1 | NA | TGTGCCAGCAGTGAACTGGCGGGGGCTTTCTTT | CASSELAGAFF
TRBJ2-7 | TRBD1 | TRBV2 | NA | TGTGCCGGAGGACAGGGTATATTTGAGAGCTCCTACGAGCAGTACTTC | CAGGQGIFESSYEQYF
TRBJ2-1 | NA | TRBV15 | NA | TGTGCCACCAGCAGACGGACCGGGACATCCAATGAGCAGTTCTTC | CATSRRTGTSNEQFF
TRBJ2-6 | NA | TRBV7-9 | NA | TGTGCCAGCAGCTTAGTGGGGGCTAGCTCTGGGGCCAACGTCCTGACTTTC | CASSLVGASSGANVLTF
TRBJ1-2 | TRBD1 | TRBV28 | few | TGTGCCAGCAGTCACAACAGGGGAACCAGGACTGTCGGCTACACCTTC | CASSHNRGTRTVGYTF
TRBJ2-7 | NA | TRBV5-4 | few | TGTGCCAGCAGCTTGCCTACCACCTACGAGCAGTACTTC | CASSLPTTYEQYF
TRBJ1-1 | NA | TRBV18 | NA | TGTGCTAGCTCACCGACAGGCCCCCCGAACACTGAAGCTTTCTTT | CASSPTGPPNTEAFF
TRBJ1-1 | NA | TRBV29-1 | few | TGCAGCGTTGAAGATCCGGGCAGGGAGAACACTGAAGCTTTCTTT | CSVEDPGRENTEAFF
TRBJ2-3 | NA | TRBV6-5 | NA | TGTGCCAGCAGTTACCCCGGTACAGATACGCAGTATTTT | CASSYPGTDTQYF
TRBJ1-1 | NA | TRBV18 | NA | TGTGCCAGCTCCCCCATACAGGGAGCCTTGAACACTGAAGCTTTCTTT | CASSPIQGALNTEAFF
TRBJ2-2 | TRBD2 | TRBV5-4 | few | TGTGCCAGCAGCCAAACTAGCGGGAGGGCGTCCACCGGGGAGCTGTTTTTT | CASSQTSGRASTGELFF
TRBJ1-1 | NA | TRBV6-1 | many | TGTGCCAGCAGTCTAAACAGGGCCGCCACTGAAGCTTTCTTT | CASSLNRAATEAFF
TRBJ2-7 | TRBD2 | TRBV28 | NA | TGTGCCAGTGTTTCGGGGACTAGCGGGAGCGCGAGTGAGCAGTACTTC | CASVSGTSGSASEQYF
TRBJ2-7 | TRBD1 | TRBV7-9 | few | TGTGCCAGCAGCACGGACAGGGGTCGGACCCGTTACGAGCAGTACTTC | CASSTDRGRTRYEQYF
TRBJ1-1 | NA | TRBV7-2 | NA | TGTGCCAGCAGCAAAACAGGGATTCAAGCTTTCTTT | CASSKTGIQAFF
TRBJ1-4 | NA | TRBV5-3 | NA | TGTGCCAGAAGCTTTGCACTTACAACTAATGAAAAACTGTTTTTT | CARSFALTTNEKLFF
TRBJ2-5 | TRBD2 | TRBV2 | once | TGTGCCAGCAGTGTTCTACTAGCGGGAGTAGATGGGGAGACCCAGTACTTC | CASSVLLAGVDGETQYF
TRBJ1-1 | NA | TRBV6-1 | NA | TGTGCCAGCGTTCACAGGGTTTTGAACACTGAAGCTTTCTTT | CASVHRVLNTEAFF
TRBJ1-2 | NA | TRBV2 | NA | TGTGCCAGCAGTGAACCTTCACGGCCGCCTGAACCGGGGATTAGGTATGGCTACACCTTC | CASSEPSRPPEPGIRYGYTF
TRBJ1-1 | TRBD1 | TRBV7-9 | NA | TGTGCCAGCAGCCCTGGGACAGAGAACACTGAAGCTTTCTTT | CASSPGTENTEAFF
TRBJ2-7 | NA | TRBV11-3 | NA | TGTGCCAGCAGCTTAGACGAGCAGTACTTC | CASSLDEQYF
TRBJ1-1 | TRBD1 | TRBV7-9 | NA | TGTGCCAGCAGCCCAGCGCCGGGACAGGGTGTGGCTGAAGCTTTCTTT | CASSPAPGQGVAEAFF
TRBJ1-5 | NA | TRBV6-5 | NA | TGTGCCAGCAGCCGGACAGCCAGGGAACCCCAGCATTTT | CASSRTAREPQHF
TRBJ2-7 | NA | TRBV19 | NA | TGTGCCAGTAGCCCAGGGGCAGGGGTGCGGGAGCAGTACTTC | CASSPGAGVREQYF